One and the same sample provided the 26 T cell receptor beta chains below, sequenced in a study of spatial heterogeneity in lung cancer (dated by TCRdb to between 2018 and 2021). The library was prepared using 5' RACE. The run used a NextSeq 500. TCRdb reanalyzed the raw reads on its own, using fastp at Q25 for trimming and MiXCR for clone calling, and kept in-frame beta chains. Each record represents a unique CDR3 protein, reported with the most common genes and DNA among its rows. The sample yields around 10,000 distinct CDR3 sequences; around 9.4% were counted once. The ten biggest clones cover around 25% of the sample. The time point label here, explained by the study, means: sample taken at primary tumor resection. Without any cell sorting, TCR sequencing was performed on whole RNA extracted either from tumor and nontumor lung tissue or from cryopreserved PBMC samples. The input for sequencing was PBMCs, taken at surgery. The receptor set was obtained from a male donor with early-stage non-small cell lung cancer.

In its sample, this clonotype was seen many times. The chain links TRBV6-6 to TRBJ2-5, with TRBD1 as a possible D gene (6 bases). The CDR3 spans 13 residues. V gave up 5 bases and J gave up 1 base, with 8 bases separating them. CDR1 MNHNY and CDR2 SVGAGI come from the germline V gene (reference sequence). This CDR3 is CASSQGFQETQYF. For the CDR3, the DNA is TGTGCCAGCAGTCAGGGGTTCCAAGAGACCCAGTACTTC.

This clonotype was counted at least ten times. V usage is TRBV29-1 and J usage is TRBJ2-4; D may match TRBD1 or TRBD2 (5 bases each). Looked up from germline, CDR1 is SQVTM and CDR2 is ANQGSEA. The V end lost 2 bases, the J end lost 0 bases, and 11 bases lay between the germline ends. The CDR3 consists of 15 residues. CDR3 amino acids: CSVEIRAGAKNIQYF. For the CDR3, the DNA is TGCAGCGTTGAAATCAGGGCGGGAGCCAAAAACATTCAGTACTTC.

This clonotype was counted ten times or more. This rearrangement joins TRBV11-2 to TRBJ2-6; the D gene is possibly TRBD2 (5 bases). This CDR3 comprises 16 residues. Germline V lookup: CDR1 SGHAT, CDR2 FQNNGV. V gave up 0 bases and J gave up 4 bases, with 10 bases separating them. The CDR3 DNA reads as TGTGCCAGCAGCTTAGACCCTAGCCGGGGGGCCAACGTCCTGACTTTC. This gives the protein CASSLDPSRGANVLTF.

In this sample, this clonotype turned up many times. The chain employs TRBV20-1 and TRBJ2-7; maybe TRBD1 (7 bases). CDR3 length equals 13 residues. Trimming removed 4 bases from V and 4 bases from J, with 14 bases in between. Germline V gene sequence: CDR1 DFQATT, CDR2 SNEGSKA (reference sequence). CDR3 bases: TGCAGTGCTATCGGGGCGGGACAGTACGAGCAGTACTTC. Its protein is CSAIGAGQYEQYF.

The rearrangement links TRBV25-1 to TRBJ2-1, with 12 bases that match TRBD1. V lost 4 bases to trimming and J lost 4 bases; unmatched junction nucleotides: 5. This CDR3 is built from 16 residues. Looked up from germline, CDR1 is MGHDK and CDR2 is SYGVNS. CDR3 nucleotide sequence: TGTGCCAGCAGTGGGCCGGGACAGGGGGCATACAATGAGCAGTTCTTC. Protein: CASSGPGQGAYNEQFF.

In its sample, this clonotype ranks as medium-sized (0.01 to 0.1%). This chain uses TRBV5-4 with TRBJ2-3; 8 bases match TRBD2. The germline V gene has CDR1 SGHNT and CDR2 YYREEE (reference sequence). The trim removed 3 bases at V and 4 bases at J, leaving 7 bases unmatched. The CDR3 covers 15 residues. The CDR3 spells CASSSLAESADTQYF. The CDR3 DNA reads as TGTGCCAGCAGCTCACTAGCGGAAAGCGCAGATACGCAGTATTTT.

This clonotype was found many times. V gene TRBV11-2 combines with J gene TRBJ2-3; D is perhaps TRBD1 or TRBD2 (5 bases each). The CDR3 runs to 16 residues. V was pared by 0 bases and J by 2 bases, with 12 bases between. The germline gives CDR1 SGHAT, CDR2 FQNNGV. Here the CDR3 reads CASSLEPGRFTDTQYF. In nucleotides, the CDR3 is TGTGCCAGCAGCTTAGAGCCGGGGCGCTTCACAGATACGCAGTATTTT.

By its share, this clonotype is medium-sized. V and J are TRBV3-1 and TRBJ1-1, with D unresolved. V was cut by 3 bases and J by 4 bases, with 3 bases left in between. This CDR3 comprises 11 residues. The germline CDR1 and CDR2 sequences are LGHDT and YNNKEL (reference sequence). This CDR3 is CASSHFTEAFF. The CDR3 DNA reads as TGTGCCAGCAGCCACTTCACTGAAGCTTTCTTT.

In its sample, this clonotype ranks as medium-sized. This rearrangement joins TRBV29-1 to TRBJ1-2; D not certain. The germline V gene has CDR1 SQVTM and CDR2 ANQGSEA. Trimming stripped 6 bases from V and 8 bases from J, with 13 bases between. This CDR3 is built from 11 residues. The CDR3 coding sequence is TGCAGCGTGACCGGGGTGGAAGGCTACACCTTC. Its protein is CSVTGVEGYTF.

This clonotype came up many times. This sequence joins TRBV20-1 and TRBJ2-4; 9 nucleotides line up with TRBD1. V shed 7 bases, J shed 1 base, and the junction held 2 bases outside the gene matches. This CDR3 contains 13 residues. CDR1 and CDR2 from the germline V gene are DFQATT and SNEGSKA (reference sequence). The CDR3 reads CSGTGDAKNIQYF. CDR3 in DNA: TGCAGTGGGACAGGGGATGCCAAAAACATTCAGTACTTC.

This clonotype turned up a few times. V is TRBV7-2 and J is TRBJ2-2, with 14 bases identical to TRBD2. V was pared by 2 bases and J by 4 bases, with 9 bases of the junction left unmatched. CDR1 and CDR2 from the germline V gene are SGHTA and FQGNSA. The CDR3 covers 19 residues. Written as DNA, the CDR3 is TGTGCCAGCAGCTTACGCAGACTAGCGGGGGGGCGTAGCACCGGGGAGCTGTTTTTT. As protein: CASSLRRLAGGRSTGELFF.

This clonotype was detected ten times or more. The V call is TRBV4-3, the J call TRBJ2-7; TRBD2 aligns across 8 bases. With 2 bases clipped from V and 3 bases from J, the junction kept 6 bases outside the gene matches. The length of the CDR3 is 15 residues. Germline values: CDR1 LGHNA, CDR2 YSLEER. In DNA form, the CDR3 reads TGCGCCAGCAGCCAATTTGTAGCGGGGAACTACGAGCAGTACTTC. The encoded protein is CASSQFVAGNYEQYF.

This clonotype was counted at least ten times. The chain combines TRBV27 with TRBJ2-3; possibly TRBD1 for D (5 bases). This CDR3 contains 14 residues. Germline V gene sequence: CDR1 MNHEY, CDR2 SMNVEV (reference sequence). Trimming removed 6 bases at V and 6 bases at J, with 16 bases between. The CDR3 here is CASRGAAVQDTQYF. The CDR3 DNA reads TGTGCCAGCAGAGGGGCCGCGGTGCAGGATACGCAGTATTTT.

This chain links TRBV5-1 with TRBJ2-2; D possibly corresponds to TRBD1 (5 bases). V lost 1 base and J lost 7, with 14 bases in between. The CDR3 runs to 15 residues. In germline, CDR1 is SGHRS, CDR2 YFSETQ. The chain's CDR3 is CASSLSRAAGGELFF. The CDR3 coding sequence is TGCGCCAGCAGCTTGAGCAGGGCCGCTGGCGGGGAGCTGTTTTTT.

This clonotype was seen ten or more times. V is TRBV7-9 and J is TRBJ2-3; possible D gene TRBD1, 6 bases. Germline assignment: CDR1 SEHNR and CDR2 FQNEAQ (reference sequence). This CDR3 spans 14 amino acids. Deletions cut 5 bases from V and 2 bases from J, with 11 bases between. This chain's CDR3 is CASSPGAYTDTQYF. The CDR3 nucleotides are TGTGCCAGCAGCCCAGGGGCCTACACAGATACGCAGTATTTT.

This clonotype was seen more than once but under ten times. The chain combines TRBV6-5 with TRBJ2-2; 8 bases agree with TRBD2. The CDR3 extends over 14 amino acids. The ends lost 2 bases at V and 5 bases at J; junction bases unmatched: 1. Germline V gives CDR1 MNHEY, CDR2 SVGAGI. The CDR3 nucleotides read TGTGCCAGCAGTTACGGCGGGGGGACCGGGGAGCTGTTTTTT. As protein: CASSYGGGTGELFF.

This clonotype is medium-sized by share. The CDR3 nucleotides read TGTGCCAGCAGCTTAGGTACGGGTACCGGCATAGCCAAAAACATTCAGTACTTC. It is translated as CASSLGTGTGIAKNIQYF. The chain carries TRBV7-2 and TRBJ2-4; D is undetermined. Germline V gene sequence: CDR1 SGHTA, CDR2 FQGNSA. The ends were cut back, 1 base at V and 0 bases at J, with 16 bases in the middle. The CDR3 consists of 18 residues. The variable domain in full, completed from reference TRBV7-2 and TRBJ2-4, reads GAGVSQSPSNKVTEKGKDVELRCDPISGHTALYWYRQSLGQGLEFLIYFQGNSAPDKSGLPSDRFSAERTGGSVSTLTIQRTQQEDSAVYLCASSLGTGTGIAKNIQYFGAGTRLSVL.

This clonotype is classed as medium-sized. The chain couples TRBV28 to TRBJ2-3, with 14 bases that match TRBD2. CDR1 is MDHEN and CDR2 is SYDVKM in the germline V gene. V shed 6 bases and J 1 base; nucleotides not matched to a gene: 3. The CDR3 has 16 amino acids. Here the CDR3 DNA reads TGTGCCAGCAGGGGGACTAGCGGGGGCCGCACAGATACGCAGTATTTT. The encoded protein is CASRGTSGGRTDTQYF.

This clonotype was detected ten times or more. One end of the junction varies from germline; a read error may be responsible. V gene TRBV16 combines with J gene TRBJ1-2; D might be TRBD1 (5 bases). The CDR3 length is 14 residues. The germline CDR1 and CDR2 sequences are KGHSY and FQNENV. CDR3 in amino acids: CASSADGAKYGYTF. The CDR3 DNA is TGTGCCAGCAGCGCCGACGGGGCTAAGTATGGCTACACCTTC. Variable domain in full (rest from reference TRBV16 and TRBJ1-2): GEEVAQTPKHLVRGEGQKAKLYCAPIKGHSYVFWYQQVLKNEFKFLISFQNENVFDETGMPKERFSAKCLPNSPCSLEIQATKLEDSAVYFCASSADGAKYGYTFGSGTRLTVV.

This clonotype was seen many times. The V gene is TRBV12-3 or TRBV12-4, the J gene TRBJ1-2; D unclear. The CDR3 totals 14 residues. Trimming removed 5 bases at V and 3 bases at J, with 13 bases between. The CDR3 protein is CASSPSGRDYGYTF. The CDR3 bases are TGTGCCAGCAGTCCATCCGGTCGGGACTATGGCTACACCTTC.

This clonotype was seen at least ten times. V and J are TRBV25-1 and TRBJ1-1; the D gene is possibly TRBD1 (6 bases). CDR3 length equals 15 residues. CDR1 MGHDK and CDR2 SYGVNS come from the germline V gene. The V end was cut by 0 bases, the J end by 2 bases, with 10 bases between. CDR3 DNA sequence: TGTGCCAGCAGTGAATATAGGACAGTAAACACTGAAGCTTTCTTT. Its protein is CASSEYRTVNTEAFF.

This clonotype is deemed medium-sized. The chain's CDR3 is CASSLGLMTGLAEQFF. CDR3 bases: TGTGCCAGCAGCTTGGGGCTGATGACAGGACTGGCTGAGCAGTTCTTC. The chain couples TRBV5-5 to TRBJ2-1; D perhaps matches TRBD1 (6 bases). Trimming pared 0 bases from V and 9 bases from J, leaving 19 bases between. Germline V lookup: CDR1 SGHKS, CDR2 YYEKEE (reference sequence). This CDR3 comprises 16 residues.

This clonotype was detected many times. The chain is built from TRBV4-1 and TRBJ2-1; 11 nucleotides line up with TRBD1. Germline V gene data show CDR1 as MGHRA and CDR2 as YSYEKL. Trimming at V came to 0 bases and at J to 7 bases, leaving 5 bases not matched to a gene. The CDR3 length is 16 residues. The CDR3 bases are TGCGCCAGCAGCCAAGAAGGGACAGGGGGGGGGAATGAGCAGTTCTTC. It codes for CASSQEGTGGGNEQFF.

This clonotype is classed as medium-sized. The chain links TRBV5-1 to TRBJ1-4; D ambiguous. There are 14 residues in the CDR3. CDR1 is SGHRS and CDR2 is YFSETQ in the germline V gene. V was trimmed by 1 base and J by 4 bases, leaving 8 bases between them. The CDR3 nucleotides read TGCGCCAGCAGCTTGTCGGCCAATAATGAAAAACTGTTTTTT. Translation gives CASSLSANNEKLFF.

This clonotype is medium-sized in the sample. The rearrangement uses TRBV24-1 and TRBJ2-3, with 13 bases aligning to TRBD2. This CDR3 comprises 19 residues. Germline V gene sequence: CDR1 KGHDR, CDR2 SFDVKD. Trimming cost V 6 bases and J 3 bases; bases outside gene matches: 14. The CDR3 region is CATSRLGGLAGRRTDTQYF. The CDR3 DNA reads TGTGCCACCAGTCGATTGGGGGGACTAGCGGGGCGTAGGACAGATACGCAGTATTTT.

This chain joins TRBV29-1 and TRBJ2-1; TRBD2 agrees at 10 bases. Germline V gene data show CDR1 as SQVTM and CDR2 as ANQGSEA. This CDR3 has 13 amino acids. Trimming removed 6 bases from V and 5 bases from J; junction bases left unmatched: 4. The CDR3 sequence: CSVLSGGDNEQFF. In DNA form, the CDR3 reads TGCAGCGTCCTAAGCGGGGGGGACAATGAGCAGTTCTTC.